The 13 T cell receptor beta chains below were found in one sample sequenced in a study of blood T cell repertoires in COVID-19. Assay used: immunoSEQ multiplex PCR; TCRdb lists only in-frame clones, some missing. The table records 150,000 to 200,000 clones, around 86% of them present only once. Sequencing was done on a sample of peripheral blood. Receptors originate from a man in his 70s with acute or convalescent COVID-19.

The V and J genes are TRBV7-9 and TRBJ2-3; D perhaps matches TRBD2 (6 bases). CDR1 and CDR2 (germline): SEHNR, FQNEAQ (reference sequence). Trimming left V 4 bases short and J 0 bases short, with 8 bases between. The CDR3 has 14 residues. The CDR3 sequence: CASSSSVSTDTQYF. The DNA of the CDR3 is TGTGCCAGCAGCTCTAGCGTCAGCACAGATACGCAGTATTTT.

The chain has TRBV5-1 and TRBJ2-5; a weak D match, TRBD2 (5 bases). The germline V gene encodes CDR1 SGHRS and CDR2 YFSETQ. V lost 0 bases and J 1 base, leaving 10 bases between the germline ends. The length of the CDR3 is 15 residues. CDR3: CASSLAGSGQETQYF. In nucleotides, the CDR3 is TGCGCCAGCAGCTTGGCGGGGTCCGGCCAAGAGACCCAGTACTTC.

The chain joins TRBV6-6 to TRBJ2-7; D ambiguous. V lost 0 bases and J 2 bases, leaving 14 bases between the germline ends. Germline CDR1 is MNHNY and CDR2 is SVGAGI (reference sequence). The CDR3 length is 16 residues. Here the CDR3 reads CASSYSRPQLAYEQYF. As DNA, the CDR3 is TGTGCCAGCAGTTACTCACGGCCACAGTTAGCCTACGAGCAGTACTTC.

The chain couples TRBV6-2 or TRBV6-3 to TRBJ2-7, with D perhaps matching TRBD1 (5 bases). The CDR3 length is 16 residues. Trimming stripped 0 bases from V and 3 bases from J, with 15 bases between. Germline values: CDR1 MNHEY, CDR2 SVGEGT. CDR3 sequence reads: CASSYSNRTYNYEQYF. DNA for the CDR3: TGTGCCAGCAGTTACTCGAATCGGACATACAACTACGAGCAGTACTTC.

The V and J genes are TRBV27 and TRBJ2-7; D perhaps matches TRBD1 (6 bases). CDR1 and CDR2 from the germline V gene are MNHEY and SMNVEV (reference sequence). The CDR3 contains 14 residues. V lost 3 bases and J 3 bases, leaving 12 bases between the germline ends. CDR3 in amino acids: CASSFRGRGYEQYF. In DNA, the CDR3 is TGTGCCAGCAGTTTCAGGGGCAGGGGCTACGAGCAGTACTTC.

The chain has TRBV6-5 and TRBJ2-7; D may be TRBD1 (7 bases). The CDR3 spans 14 residues. Germline CDR1 MNHEY, CDR2 SVGAGI. The germline V and J ends were trimmed by 6 bases and 6 bases, with 18 bases remaining between them. CDR3 sequence reads: CASRGGQLGLEQYF. CDR3 nucleotides: TGTGCCAGCAGGGGGGGACAGCTAGGGCTCGAGCAGTACTTC.

The J gene is TRBJ1-2, the V gene TRBV7-2; D remains ambiguous. Germline assignment: CDR1 SGHTA and CDR2 FQGNSA. There are 13 residues in the CDR3. Trimming shortened V by 0 bases and J by 2 bases, and 4 bases separated the two germline ends. For the CDR3, the DNA is TGTGCCAGCAGCTTAGCCGTGAACTATGGCTACACCTTC. Protein sequence: CASSLAVNYGYTF. Together with reference TRBV7-2 and TRBJ1-2, the CDR3 gives the full variable domain: GAGVSQSPSNKVTEKGKDVELRCDPISGHTALYWYRQSLGQGLEFLIYFQGNSAPDKSGLPSDRFSAERTGGSVSTLTIQRTQQEDSAVYLCASSLAVNYGYTFGSGTRLTVV.

V is TRBV25-1 and J is TRBJ2-3; perhaps TRBD2 as D (5 bases). V was cut by 6 bases and J by 0 bases, with 10 bases left in between. The CDR3 length is 14 residues. Germline values: CDR1 MGHDK, CDR2 SYGVNS. DNA for the CDR3: TGTGCCAGCAGCCCCCGGGGTAGCACAGATACGCAGTATTTT. Translating it yields CASSPRGSTDTQYF.

In nucleotides, the CDR3 is TGTGCCAGCAGATCTCCGATAATGAGCTCCTATAATTCACCCCTCCACTTT. It yields the protein CASRSPIMSSYNSPLHF. The J gene is TRBJ1-6, the V gene TRBV28; D not certain. The CDR3 length is 17 residues. V lost 6 bases and J 0 bases, leaving 15 bases between the germline ends. CDR1 is MDHEN, CDR2 SYDVKM, per germline.

The V and J genes are TRBV29-1 and TRBJ2-7; a weak D match, TRBD2 (5 bases). V dropped 2 bases and J dropped 4 bases, with 12 bases sitting between them. Germline-derived CDR1 and CDR2 are SQVTM and ANQGSEA. This CDR3 has 13 residues. The CDR3 region is CSVEPETGYEQYF. DNA for the CDR3: TGCAGCGTTGAACCTGAAACGGGGTACGAGCAGTACTTC.

The rearrangement links TRBV11-3 to TRBJ2-1, with D possibly being TRBD2 (6 bases). Germline CDR1 and CDR2: SGHNT and YENEEA. The V and J ends lost 4 bases and 5 bases respectively, with 9 bases between them. This CDR3 has 13 amino acids. This chain's CDR3 is CASSSGVDNEQFF. The CDR3, as DNA: TGTGCCAGCAGCTCGGGGGTTGACAATGAGCAGTTCTTC.

The chain joins TRBV7-2 to TRBJ2-5; 8 nucleotides match TRBD2. The CDR3 totals 15 residues. Germline CDR1 SGHTA, CDR2 FQGNSA. The ends lost 5 bases at V and 5 bases at J; junction bases unmatched: 10. In DNA, the CDR3 is TGTGCCAGCAGCCCCTATAGGGCTAGCGGGGAGACCCAGTACTTC. Protein: CASSPYRASGETQYF.

The chain is built from TRBV12-3 or TRBV12-4 and TRBJ1-4; D not resolved. V lost 5 bases and J lost 5, with 6 bases in between. The CDR3 contains 12 residues. CDR3 sequence: CASSRWNEKLFF. In DNA form, the CDR3 reads TGTGCCAGCAGTCGGTGGAATGAAAAACTGTTTTTT.